By sample share, the clone carrying this T cell receptor (beta chain) is medium-sized. These data are taken from a study of spatial heterogeneity in lung cancer. Study-level background: Alpha-chain detections were consistently fewer than beta-chain detections among the sequences.

Time point specified: sample taken at primary tumor resection. Sequencing was performed on whole RNA extracted from tumor and nontumor lung tissue, or from frozen PBMC, and the material was left unsorted. Samples came from 70 to 80 TRACERx patients with untreated early-stage lung cancer. Every TCR cDNA molecule bore a unique molecular identifier. MiXCR, run by TCRdb on the 5' RACE reads, gives a single entry per CDR3 protein. There are approximately 38,000 distinct CDR3 sequences in the sample; under 6.5% occur only once, and about 9.9% lies in the top ten. Germline V gene lookup returns CDR1 LGHNA and CDR2 YNFKEQ. The CDR3 contains 15 residues. The V end lost 0 bases, the J end lost 10 bases, and 13 bases lay between the germline ends.

The material sequenced was PBMCs, taken at surgery. This chain links TRBV4-2 with TRBJ1-6; tentatively, D is TRBD1 (6 bases). The receptor's source is a male donor with early-stage non-small cell lung cancer. CDR3 amino acids: CASSQDQGGSSPLHF. For the CDR3, the DNA is TGTGCCAGCAGCCAAGATCAAGGGGGTAGCTCACCCCTCCACTTT.